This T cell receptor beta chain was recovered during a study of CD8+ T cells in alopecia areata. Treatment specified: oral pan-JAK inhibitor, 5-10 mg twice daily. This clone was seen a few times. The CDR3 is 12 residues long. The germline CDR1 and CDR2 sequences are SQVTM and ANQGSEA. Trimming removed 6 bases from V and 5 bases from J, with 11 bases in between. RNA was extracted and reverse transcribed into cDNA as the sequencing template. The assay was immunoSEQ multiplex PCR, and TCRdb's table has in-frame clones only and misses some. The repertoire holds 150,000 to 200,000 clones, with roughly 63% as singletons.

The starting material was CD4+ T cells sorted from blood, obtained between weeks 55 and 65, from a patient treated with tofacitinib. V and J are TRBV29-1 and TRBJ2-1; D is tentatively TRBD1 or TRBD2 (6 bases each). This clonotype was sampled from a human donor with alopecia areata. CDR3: CSVRGADNEQFF. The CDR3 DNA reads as TGCAGCGTGAGGGGGGCGGACAATGAGCAGTTCTTC.